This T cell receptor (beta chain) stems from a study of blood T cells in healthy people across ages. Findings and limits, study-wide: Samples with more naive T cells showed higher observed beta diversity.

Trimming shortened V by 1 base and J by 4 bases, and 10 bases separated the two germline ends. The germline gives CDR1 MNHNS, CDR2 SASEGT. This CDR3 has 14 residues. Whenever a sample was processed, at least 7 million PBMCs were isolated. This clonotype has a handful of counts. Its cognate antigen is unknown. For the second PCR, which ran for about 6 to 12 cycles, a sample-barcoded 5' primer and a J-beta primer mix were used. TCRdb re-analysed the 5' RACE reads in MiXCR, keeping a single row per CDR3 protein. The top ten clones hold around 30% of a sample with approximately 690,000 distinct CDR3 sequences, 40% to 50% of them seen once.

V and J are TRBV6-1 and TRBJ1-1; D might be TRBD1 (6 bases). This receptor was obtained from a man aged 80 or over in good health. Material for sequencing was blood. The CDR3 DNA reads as TGTGCCAGCAGTGAAGGGGGCAGGGGCACTGAAGCTTTCTTT. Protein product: CASSEGGRGTEAFF.